What follows are 24 T cell receptor beta chains derived from one specimen sequenced in a study of control samples from healthy donors and cancer patients. Sequencing was performed with immunoSEQ multiplex PCR; in TCRdb, only in-frame clones are kept and a portion is missing. Among fewer than 30,000 clones listed, just under 90% were seen once. Sequenced: PBMCs. Every receptor here comes from a woman aged 40 to 50 with lung cancer.

The chain is built from TRBV15 and TRBJ2-3; 7 positions match TRBD1. There are 16 residues in the CDR3. In germline, CDR1 is LNHNV, CDR2 YYDKDF (reference sequence). The ends lost 2 bases at V and 6 bases at J; junction bases unmatched: 11. This CDR3 reads CATSRRQDRVADTQYF. As DNA, the CDR3 is TGTGCCACCAGCAGACGCCAAGACAGGGTTGCCGATACGCAGTATTTT.

The V gene is TRBV4-1, the J gene TRBJ2-1; TRBD2 is a possible D gene (6 bases). From germline, CDR1 is MGHRA and CDR2 YSYEKL. The CDR3 loop spans 12 amino acids. With 4 bases removed from V and 14 bases from J, the gap between germline ends came to 15 bases. CDR3 residues: CASSREDSLEFF. The CDR3 DNA reads as TGCGCCAGCAGCCGGGAGGACTCTCTGGAGTTCTTC.

CDR3 in DNA: TGTGCCAGCAGTACAGGGGTGGCGAACACTGAAGCTTTCTTT. Amino acid sequence: CASSTGVANTEAFF. The chain uses TRBV28 and TRBJ1-1, with TRBD1 identical over 7 bases. The CDR3 consists of 14 residues. Germline values: CDR1 MDHEN, CDR2 SYDVKM. After removal of 5 bases from V and 1 base from J, the junction contained 4 bases not matched to a gene.

The chain couples TRBV7-2 to TRBJ1-1, with no clear D. The germline V gene has CDR1 SGHTA and CDR2 FQGNSA. V shed 5 bases and J shed 5 bases, with 15 bases lying between them. This CDR3 has 14 amino acids. As DNA, the CDR3 is TGTGCCAGCAGCGGGAGGAATGAAAGAACTGAAGCTTTCTTT. It translates to CASSGRNERTEAFF.

The rearrangement joins TRBV4-3 to TRBJ1-2; the match to TRBD1 covers 8 bases. This CDR3 comprises 14 residues. The germline gives CDR1 LGHNA, CDR2 YSLEER. The ends lost 5 bases at V and 8 bases at J; junction bases unmatched: 10. Here the CDR3 reads CASSGGDRPWGYTF. DNA of the CDR3: TGCGCCAGCAGCGGGGGGGACAGGCCATGGGGCTACACCTTC.

The chain carries TRBV10-3 and TRBJ2-6; D remains ambiguous. V was clipped by 5 bases and J by 0 bases, with 14 bases between them. The CDR3 covers 17 residues. Germline V gene lookup returns CDR1 ENHRY and CDR2 SYGVKD. The CDR3 is CAISPTQPSSGANVLTF. DNA for the CDR3: TGTGCCATCAGTCCTACCCAACCGAGCTCTGGGGCCAACGTCCTGACTTTC.

This clone was recorded only once. The chain combines TRBV27 with TRBJ2-5; 8 positions match TRBD1. The CDR3 contains 15 residues. Unmatched junction bases numbered 11, after V lost 6 bases and J lost 5 bases. CDR1 MNHEY and CDR2 SMNVEV come from the germline V gene (reference sequence). Written as DNA, the CDR3 is TGTGCCAGCAGGGCGAAACAGGGGGTCGGCGAGACCCAGTACTTC. This translates into CASRAKQGVGETQYF.

DNA of the CDR3: TGTGCCAGCTCACCATCAGACAATCAGCCCCAGCATTTT. Amino acid sequence: CASSPSDNQPQHF. The rearrangement joins TRBV18 to TRBJ1-5; unclear D gene. Trimming removed 2 bases from V and 3 bases from J, with 5 bases in between. The CDR3 length is 13 residues. CDR1 and CDR2 (germline): KGHSH, LQKENI.

This clone was seen only once. V and J are TRBV11-2 and TRBJ1-6; TRBD1 might be the D (5 bases). Trimming stripped 5 bases from V and 8 bases from J, with 13 bases between. CDR3 length: 14 amino acids. Germline CDR1 and CDR2: SGHAT and FQNNGV. The CDR3 nucleotides read TGTGCCAGCAGCCCCCGACAGTTCTATTCACCCCTCCACTTT. Its translation: CASSPRQFYSPLHF.

The rearrangement uses TRBV6-6 and TRBJ2-1; D gene unclear. Trimming removed 5 bases from V and 4 bases from J, with 6 bases in between. Per the germline V gene, CDR1 is MNHNY and CDR2 is SVGAGI (reference sequence). The CDR3 consists of 12 residues. DNA for the CDR3: TGTGCCAGCAGTCTACCTTACAATGAGCAGTTCTTC. Encoded protein: CASSLPYNEQFF.

This clone occurred once. This chain connects TRBV19 to TRBJ1-3; unclear D gene. CDR1 LNHDA and CDR2 SQIVND come from the germline V gene (reference sequence). V shed 5 bases and J shed 2 bases, with 13 bases lying between them. The CDR3 consists of 15 residues. CDR3 amino acids: CASSLRSPPGNTIYF. As DNA, the CDR3 is TGTGCCAGTAGTCTCCGAAGCCCTCCTGGAAACACCATATATTTT. Full variable domain (outside the CDR3, taken from reference TRBV19 and TRBJ1-3): DGGITQSPKYLFRKEGQNVTLSCEQNLNHDAMYWYRQDPGQGLRLIYYSQIVNDFQKGDIAEGYSVSREKKESFPLTVTSAQKNPTAFYLCASSLRSPPGNTIYFGEGSWLTVV.

The chain has TRBV5-1 and TRBJ1-1; unclear D gene. V was trimmed by 5 bases and J by 1 base, leaving 12 bases between them. CDR1 and CDR2 (germline): SGHRS, YFSETQ. This CDR3 is 14 amino acids long. The CDR3 sequence: CASRKATGNTEAFF. The CDR3 nucleotides read TGCGCCAGCAGGAAAGCGACGGGGAACACTGAAGCTTTCTTT.

The chain links TRBV6-5 to TRBJ1-6, with TRBD1 identical over 7 bases. Per germline, CDR1 MNHEY and CDR2 SVGAGI. The CDR3 sequence is 14 residues long. V dropped 6 bases and J dropped 8; count of bases not matched to a gene: 7. Here the CDR3 DNA reads TGTGCCAGCAGGCGGGACAGATTAGATTCACCCCTCCACTTT. Encoded protein: CASRRDRLDSPLHF.

V and J are TRBV6-5 and TRBJ1-2, with 10 bases lining up with TRBD1. The CDR3 covers 14 residues. The germline V gene has CDR1 MNHEY and CDR2 SVGAGI. The ends lost 6 bases at V and 4 bases at J; junction bases unmatched: 5. CDR3 in amino acids: CASSGQGVSYGYTF. In DNA, the CDR3 is TGTGCCAGCAGCGGACAGGGGGTAAGCTATGGCTACACCTTC.

Written as DNA, the CDR3 is TGTGCCAGTAGTCCGGGACTAGCGGGGGCCCGCACAGATACGCAGTATTTT. The encoded protein is CASSPGLAGARTDTQYF. V gene TRBV19 combines with J gene TRBJ2-3; 14 bases map to TRBD2. The CDR3 contains 17 residues. Germline-derived CDR1 and CDR2 are LNHDA and SQIVND (reference sequence). Trimming took 5 bases from V and 1 from J; bases not matched to a gene: 5. Variable domain in full (rest from reference TRBV19 and TRBJ2-3): DGGITQSPKYLFRKEGQNVTLSCEQNLNHDAMYWYRQDPGQGLRLIYYSQIVNDFQKGDIAEGYSVSREKKESFPLTVTSAQKNPTAFYLCASSPGLAGARTDTQYFGPGTRLTVL.

The rearrangement uses TRBV6-6 and TRBJ1-2; D not resolved. The CDR3 sequence is 13 residues long. Per germline, CDR1 MNHNY and CDR2 SVGAGI (reference sequence). The ends were cut back, 3 bases at V and 8 bases at J, with 13 bases in the middle. The DNA for the CDR3 is TGTGCCAGCAGTTATACGCCCCGGGAAGGCTACACCTTC. This encodes CASSYTPREGYTF.

The chain has TRBV14 and TRBJ1-6; a possible D gene is TRBD1 (5 bases). V was clipped by 0 bases and J by 1 base, with 13 bases between them. This CDR3 comprises 18 residues. CDR1 and CDR2 from the germline V gene are SGHDN and FVKESK. CDR3 coding DNA: TGTGCCAGCAGCCAAGATTTCTATAGGGGATCCTATAATTCACCCCTCCACTTT. Its translation: CASSQDFYRGSYNSPLHF.

V is TRBV6-5 and J is TRBJ2-3, with D tentatively TRBD2 (6 bases). Germline CDR1 and CDR2: MNHEY and SVGAGI. Trimming left V 6 bases short and J 3 bases short, with 10 bases between. The length of the CDR3 is 13 residues. As DNA, the CDR3 is TGTGCCAGCAGCGGGGGTCGAACAGATACGCAGTATTTT. It codes for CASSGGRTDTQYF.

V gene TRBV3-1 (or the pseudogene TRBV3-2) combines with J gene TRBJ1-1, with no clear D. The ends were cut back, 1 base at V and 7 bases at J, with 13 bases in the middle. The CDR3 spans 14 residues. Looked up from germline, CDR1 is LGHDT and CDR2 is YNNKEL (reference sequence). CDR3 coding DNA: TGTGCCAGCAGCCAAGCCCTTCTAAGAAATGAAGCTTTCTTT. It specifies CASSQALLRNEAFF.

This chain uses TRBV9 with TRBJ2-4; 7 positions match TRBD1. CDR1 and CDR2 (germline): SGDLS, YYNGEE. The CDR3 spans 14 residues. Losses at the gene ends were 4 bases for V and 4 bases for J; bases not matched to a gene: 5. CDR3: CASSLSTGKNIQYF. The CDR3 nucleotides are TGTGCCAGCAGCTTATCGACAGGGAAAAACATTCAGTACTTC.

The chain employs TRBV6-5 and TRBJ1-1; D not resolved. Germline V gene sequence: CDR1 MNHEY, CDR2 SVGAGI. CDR3 length equals 11 residues. The V end was cut by 8 bases, the J end by 3 bases, with 7 bases between. The CDR3 DNA sequence: TGTGCCAGCGGACTAGACACTGAAGCTTTCTTT. Protein product: CASGLDTEAFF.

The chain employs TRBV25-1 and TRBJ1-6; D is uncertain. The germline V and J ends were trimmed by 7 bases and 7 bases, with 11 bases remaining between them. Germline V gives CDR1 MGHDK, CDR2 SYGVNS. The CDR3 is made up of 13 amino acids. CDR3 residues: CASIGAQNSPLHF. CDR3 sequence (DNA): TGTGCCAGCATAGGCGCGCAGAATTCACCCCTCCACTTT.

The chain carries TRBV4-1 and TRBJ1-2; TRBD1 might be the D (6 bases). Trimming shortened V by 2 bases and J by 7 bases, and 17 bases separated the two germline ends. This CDR3 spans 15 amino acids. CDR1 and CDR2 (germline): MGHRA, YSYEKL. The CDR3 coding sequence is TGCGCCAGCAGCCAACGGGACACCGATATCGGTGGCTACACCTTC. Translation gives CASSQRDTDIGGYTF.

The chain recombines TRBV25-1 with TRBJ2-2, with a tentative D call TRBD2 (5 bases). The germline CDR1 and CDR2 sequences are MGHDK and SYGVNS. The CDR3 loop spans 15 amino acids. The V end lost 4 bases, the J end lost 1 base, and 10 bases lay between the germline ends. The CDR3 sequence: CASSGAGQNTGELFF. CDR3 coding DNA: TGTGCCAGCAGTGGCGCGGGTCAGAACACCGGGGAGCTGTTTTTT.